This T cell receptor (beta chain) was sequenced during a study of OX40 agonist ivuxolimab in advanced cancers. In the study overall: The study enrolled dose-escalation patients with hepatocellular carcinoma, melanoma, renal cell or head and neck cancer.

The table came from immunoSEQ multiplex PCR; TCRdb's copy has only in-frame clones and leaves some out. The sample has tens of thousands of clones, 70% to 90% seen once. For this clone: What it binds is unknown.

Study outcomes and limitations: At 0.1 to 3.0 mg/kg, CD4+ and CD8+ blood T cells expanded clonally by week 6.

Autoimmune disease history or systemic immunosuppression led to patients being barred. The starting material was CD4+ or CD8+ T cells sorted from blood, obtained in a trial of the OX40 agonist ivuxolimab. The clonotype was recovered from an adult with an advanced solid tumor such as melanoma, head and neck, liver or kidney cancer.

CDR3 coding DNA: TGTGCCAGCAGCCAAGGCCTTTCGGGACTAGCGGGAGGGCCAACGGATACGCAGTATTTT. Protein sequence: CASSQGLSGLAGGPTDTQYF. The V and J genes are TRBV4-2 and TRBJ2-3; 16 nucleotides agree with TRBD2. With 1 base clipped from V and 6 bases from J, the junction kept 13 bases outside the gene matches. Germline V gives CDR1 LGHNA, CDR2 YNFKEQ. This CDR3 has 20 amino acids.